These 20 T cell receptor beta chains were all obtained from the same sample, sequenced in a study of blood T cells in healthy people across ages. Primers used in a second PCR of roughly 7 to 12 cycles were a sample-barcoded 5' primer and a J-beta primer mix. TCRdb called the 5' RACE reads again in MiXCR, with one record for every CDR3 protein. This repertoire shows roughly 500,000 distinct CDR3 sequences, 20% to 30% found once; its top ten account for around 10%. The sample was also reused in another study, on T cells of mothers and their children.

The sequenced material came from blood. Receptor source: a boy between 10 and 17 years old in good health.

V is TRBV7-2 and J is TRBJ2-3; TRBD2 matches at 8 bases. The CDR3 totals 16 residues. The germline gives CDR1 SGHTA, CDR2 FQGNSA. Losses at the gene ends were 2 bases for V and 3 bases for J; bases not matched to a gene: 7. CDR3 in DNA: TGTGCCAGCAGCTTAAGCCTAGCGGGTTCAACAGATACGCAGTATTTT. This sequence encodes CASSLSLAGSTDTQYF. Complete variable domain (other parts from reference TRBV7-2 and TRBJ2-3): GAGVSQSPSNKVTEKGKDVELRCDPISGHTALYWYRQSLGQGLEFLIYFQGNSAPDKSGLPSDRFSAERTGGSVSTLTIQRTQQEDSAVYLCASSLSLAGSTDTQYFGPGTRLTVL.

The V gene is TRBV15, the J gene TRBJ2-3; perhaps D is TRBD1 or TRBD2 (5 bases each). Germline CDR1 LNHNV, CDR2 YYDKDF (reference sequence). Trimming removed 1 base from V and 14 bases from J, with 16 bases in between. The CDR3 is 13 residues long. CDR3 sequence reads: CATSRGGLPGRYF. The CDR3 DNA sequence: TGTGCCACCAGCAGAGGAGGGCTCCCGGGACGGTATTTT.

The genes are TRBV6-1 and TRBJ2-5; TRBD1 is a possible D gene (5 bases). The V end was cut by 4 bases, the J end by 4 bases, with 10 bases between. CDR1 is MNHNS and CDR2 is SASEGT in the germline V gene. The CDR3 covers 13 residues. CDR3 coding DNA: TGTGCCAGCAGTGGGGGCCCAGGAGAGACCCAGTACTTC. This translates into CASSGGPGETQYF.

Of note for this clonotype: A read error may account for a junction end that differs from germline. V and J are TRBV2 and TRBJ1-1, with D tentatively TRBD1 (5 bases). CDR3 length equals 19 residues. Germline V gene lookup returns CDR1 SNHLY and CDR2 FYNNEI. The CDR3 spells CASILRGYGPARDNTEAFF. The CDR3 DNA sequence: TGTGCCAGCATTTTACGGGGGTACGGTCCAGCTAGGGATAACACCGAAGCTTTCTTT.

V gene TRBV24-1 combines with J gene TRBJ2-7, with a weak D call TRBD2 (6 bases). This CDR3 has 13 residues. V gave up 6 bases and J gave up 7 bases, with 15 bases separating them. Germline loops: CDR1 KGHDR, CDR2 SFDVKD. The DNA of the CDR3 is TGTGCCACCAGTAGATGGGAAGGAGGGGAGCAGTACTTC. The encoded protein is CATSRWEGGEQYF.

A few counts support this clonotype. The chain is built from TRBV20-1 and TRBJ2-7; no reliable D call. The CDR3 contains 12 residues. The V gene lost 6 bases and the J gene lost 1 base, with 10 bases spanning the gap. The germline gives CDR1 DFQATT, CDR2 SNEGSKA (reference sequence). This CDR3 is CSAWARSYEQYF. In DNA, the CDR3 is TGCAGTGCCTGGGCCCGGTCCTACGAGCAGTACTTC.

The chain employs TRBV3-1 and TRBJ1-2; TRBD1 might be the D (6 bases). Trimming removed 0 bases from V and 6 bases from J, with 20 bases in between. The V gene's germline CDR1 is LGHDT and CDR2 YNNKEL (reference sequence). This CDR3 comprises 17 residues. The CDR3 spells CASSQELRLGGRNGYTF. CDR3 sequence (DNA): TGTGCCAGCAGCCAAGAACTACGTTTAGGGGGACGAAATGGCTACACCTTC.

As to this clonotype: At one end, the junction sequence differs from germline, possibly due to a read error. The chain carries TRBV28 and TRBJ1-5; 11 bases agree with TRBD1. Germline CDR1 is MDHEN and CDR2 is SYDVKM. The CDR3 spans 18 residues. The CDR3 sequence: CASSPMPGQGVADHPQHF. Here the CDR3 DNA reads TGTGCCAGCAGTCCTATGCCGGGACAGGGGGTAGCGGATCACCCCCAGCATTTT.

The chain is built from TRBV11-2 and TRBJ1-3; D call uncertain. The CDR3 runs to 16 residues. Trimming removed 10 bases from V and 0 bases from J, with 19 bases in between. Germline CDR1 reads SGHAT; CDR2 reads FQNNGV. The CDR3 DNA follows: TGTGCCACTCAGCGGAGGGCAGGCCTCTCTGGAAACACCATATATTTT. It translates to CATQRRAGLSGNTIYF.

The V and J genes are TRBV30 and TRBJ1-2; D perhaps matches TRBD1 (6 bases). Trimming took off 5 bases at V and 2 bases at J, with 12 bases between the two ends. The CDR3 runs 13 residues. Per germline, CDR1 GTSNPN and CDR2 SVGIG (reference sequence). The CDR3 sequence is CAWWTEGNYGYTF. The CDR3 nucleotides read TGTGCCTGGTGGACAGAAGGGAACTATGGCTACACCTTC. Drawing the rest from reference TRBV30 and TRBJ1-2, the complete variable domain is SQTIHQWPATLVQPVGSPLSLECTVEGTSNPNLYWYRQAAGRGLQLLFYSVGIGQISSEVPQNLSASRPQDRQFILSSKKLLLSDSGFYLCAWWTEGNYGYTFGSGTRLTVV.

This clonotype was detected a few times. V usage is TRBV20-1 and J usage is TRBJ2-5; 11 bases are a match to TRBD1. The CDR3 loop spans 13 amino acids. Germline trimming cut 5 bases from V and 5 bases from J; bases unmatched to any gene: 4. Germline lookup yields CDR1 DFQATT and CDR2 SNEGSKA (reference sequence). CDR3 loop: CSAWTGGRETQYF. The CDR3 DNA sequence: TGCAGTGCTTGGACAGGGGGCAGGGAGACCCAGTACTTC.

This clonotype was counted only a few times. The chain has TRBV28 and TRBJ2-7; 7 nucleotides line up with TRBD2. CDR3 size: 14 residues. Trimming cost V 2 bases and J 7 bases; bases outside gene matches: 8. In germline, CDR1 is MDHEN, CDR2 SYDVKM. CDR3: CASSLAAGVIEQYF. The CDR3 DNA sequence: TGTGCCAGCAGTTTAGCTGCGGGAGTCATTGAGCAGTACTTC.

V usage is TRBV5-1 and J usage is TRBJ1-3, with TRBD1 as a possible D gene (5 bases). V was pared by 0 bases and J by 4 bases, with 11 bases between. The CDR3 totals 15 residues. Looked up from germline, CDR1 is SGHRS and CDR2 is YFSETQ. Here the CDR3 reads CASSLGQGGGNTIYF. The CDR3 DNA follows: TGCGCCAGCAGCTTGGGGCAGGGCGGCGGAAACACCATATATTTT. Combining the CDR3 with reference TRBV5-1 and TRBJ1-3 gives the whole variable domain KAGVTQTPRYLIKTRGQQVTLSCSPISGHRSVSWYQQTPGQGLQFLFEYFSETQRNKGNFPGRFSGRQFSNSRSEMNVSTLELGDSALYLCASSLGQGGGNTIYFGEGSWLTVV.

The gene calls are TRBV14 and TRBJ1-1; 7 bases are a match to TRBD1. Trimming took 0 bases from V and 3 from J; bases not matched to a gene: 7. CDR3 length equals 16 residues. Germline V gene sequence: CDR1 SGHDN, CDR2 FVKESK. CDR3 DNA sequence: TGTGCCAGCAGCCAAGATATATTGAGGGGGCACACTGAAGCTTTCTTT. It yields the protein CASSQDILRGHTEAFF.

This clonotype has just a few counts. This sequence joins TRBV7-2 and TRBJ1-1; D gene unclear. The CDR3 runs 15 residues. V was trimmed by 1 base and J by 4 bases, leaving 13 bases between them. CDR1 SGHTA and CDR2 FQGNSA come from the germline V gene. The DNA for the CDR3 is TGTGCCAGCAGCTTAGGGCCGAGTCTGGGCACTGAAGCTTTCTTT. This gives the protein CASSLGPSLGTEAFF.

The chain couples TRBV11-2 to TRBJ2-5, with D possibly being TRBD1 or TRBD2 (5 bases each). The better agreement between TRBJ2-1 and the DNA end casts doubt on the J call. The CDR3 loop spans 14 amino acids. Germline loops: CDR1 SGHAT, CDR2 FQNNGV. CDR3 residues: CASSLEPAGGEQFF. For the CDR3, the DNA is TGTGCCAGCAGCTTAGAGCCGGCTGGGGGTGAGCAGTTCTTC.

A few counts support this clonotype. V is TRBV11-2 and J is TRBJ2-5; TRBD2 aligns across 8 bases. Germline loops: CDR1 SGHAT, CDR2 FQNNGV. This CDR3 contains 15 residues. Unmatched junction bases numbered 8, after V lost 3 bases and J lost 5 bases. The CDR3 nucleotides read TGTGCCAGCAGCTTGGTCGGGAGGGCGAGCGAGACCCAGTACTTC. It codes for CASSLVGRASETQYF.

The J gene is TRBJ2-7, the V gene TRBV29-1, with D unclear. Trimming took off 3 bases at V and 1 base at J, with 4 bases between the two ends. The CDR3 runs to 11 residues. Germline-derived CDR1 and CDR2 are SQVTM and ANQGSEA. In nucleotides, the CDR3 is TGCAGCGTTGATGAGTCCTACGAGCAGTACTTC. Translation: CSVDESYEQYF.

A few counts support this clonotype. V gene TRBV4-3 combines with J gene TRBJ2-5; 9 bases are a match to TRBD1. The CDR3 sequence is 16 residues long. Germline-derived CDR1 and CDR2 are LGHNA and YSLEER. Losses at the gene ends were 0 bases for V and 5 bases for J; bases not matched to a gene: 7. The CDR3 bases are TGCGCCAGCAGCCAAGAGCGGGACAGGGCATGGGAGACCCAGTACTTC. This gives the protein CASSQERDRAWETQYF.

V is TRBV5-1 and J is TRBJ2-1; 9 bases map to TRBD2. With 4 bases clipped from V and 6 bases from J, the junction kept 8 bases outside the gene matches. Germline lookup yields CDR1 SGHRS and CDR2 YFSETQ. This CDR3 comprises 15 residues. DNA of the CDR3: TGCGCCAGCAGCGGGGGTAGCGGGAGTGTCAATGAGCAGTTCTTC. Residues: CASSGGSGSVNEQFF.